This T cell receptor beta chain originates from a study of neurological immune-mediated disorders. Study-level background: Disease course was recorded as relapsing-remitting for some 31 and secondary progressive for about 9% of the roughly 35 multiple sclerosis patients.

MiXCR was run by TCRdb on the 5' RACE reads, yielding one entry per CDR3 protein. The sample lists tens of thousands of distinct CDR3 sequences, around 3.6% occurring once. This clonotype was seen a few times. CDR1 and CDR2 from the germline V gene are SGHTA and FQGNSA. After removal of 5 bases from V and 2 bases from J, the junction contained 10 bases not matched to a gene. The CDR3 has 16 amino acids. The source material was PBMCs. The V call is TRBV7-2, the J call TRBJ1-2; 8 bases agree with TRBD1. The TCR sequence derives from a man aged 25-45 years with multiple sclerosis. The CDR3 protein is CASSRTGTGTNYGYTF. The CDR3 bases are TGTGCCAGCAGCCGGACAGGGACCGGGACCAACTATGGCTACACCTTC.